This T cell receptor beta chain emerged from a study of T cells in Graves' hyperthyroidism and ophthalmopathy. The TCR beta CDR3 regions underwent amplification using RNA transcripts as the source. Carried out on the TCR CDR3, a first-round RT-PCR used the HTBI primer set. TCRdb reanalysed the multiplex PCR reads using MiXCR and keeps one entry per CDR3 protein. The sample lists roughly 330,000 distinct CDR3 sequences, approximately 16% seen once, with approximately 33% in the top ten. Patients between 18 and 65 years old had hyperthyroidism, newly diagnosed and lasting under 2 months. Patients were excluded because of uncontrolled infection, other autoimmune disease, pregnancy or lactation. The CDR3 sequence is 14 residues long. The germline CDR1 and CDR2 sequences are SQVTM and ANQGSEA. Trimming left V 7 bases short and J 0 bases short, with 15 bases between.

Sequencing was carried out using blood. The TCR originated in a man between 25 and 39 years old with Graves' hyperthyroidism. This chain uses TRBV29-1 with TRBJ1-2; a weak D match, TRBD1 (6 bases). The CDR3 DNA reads TGCAGCGCCTCCCGGGACACCTCTAACTATGGCTACACCTTC. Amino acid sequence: CSASRDTSNYGYTF.